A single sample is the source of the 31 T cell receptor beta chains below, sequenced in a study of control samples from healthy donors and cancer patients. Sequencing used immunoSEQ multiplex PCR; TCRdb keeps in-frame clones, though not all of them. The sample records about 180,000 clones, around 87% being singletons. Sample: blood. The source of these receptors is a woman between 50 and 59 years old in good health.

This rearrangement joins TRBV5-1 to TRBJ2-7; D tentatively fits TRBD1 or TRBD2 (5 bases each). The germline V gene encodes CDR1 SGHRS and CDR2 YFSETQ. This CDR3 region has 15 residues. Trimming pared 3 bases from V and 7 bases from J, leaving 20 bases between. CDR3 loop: CASSSGTAISGEQYF. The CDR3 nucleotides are TGCGCCAGCAGCTCCGGGACCGCAATCTCCGGGGAGCAGTACTTC.

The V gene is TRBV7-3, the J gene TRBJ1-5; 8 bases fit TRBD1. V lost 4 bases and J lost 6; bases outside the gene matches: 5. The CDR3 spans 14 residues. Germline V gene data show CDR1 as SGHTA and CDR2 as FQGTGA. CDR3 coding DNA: TGTGCCAGCAGCTCAACAGGGGGGAGTCAGCCCCAGCATTTT. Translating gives CASSSTGGSQPQHF. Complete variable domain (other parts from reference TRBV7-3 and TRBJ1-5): GAGVSQTPSNKVTEKGKYVELRCDPISGHTALYWYRQSLGQGPEFLIYFQGTGAADDSGLPNDRFFAVRPEGSVSTLKIQRTERGDSAVYLCASSSTGGSQPQHFGDGTRLSIL.

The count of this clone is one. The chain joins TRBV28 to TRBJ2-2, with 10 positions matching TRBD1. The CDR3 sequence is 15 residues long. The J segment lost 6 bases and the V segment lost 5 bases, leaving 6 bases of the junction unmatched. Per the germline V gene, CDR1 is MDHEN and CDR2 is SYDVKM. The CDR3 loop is CASSPYGQGAGELFF. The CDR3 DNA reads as TGTGCCAGCAGTCCGTATGGACAGGGGGCCGGGGAGCTGTTTTTT.

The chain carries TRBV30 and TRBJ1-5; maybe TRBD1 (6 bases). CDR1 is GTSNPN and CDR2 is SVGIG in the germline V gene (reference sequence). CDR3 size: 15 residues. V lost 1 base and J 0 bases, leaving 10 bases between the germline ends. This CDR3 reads CAWSADSLSNQPQHF. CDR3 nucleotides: TGTGCCTGGAGTGCGGACAGTCTTAGCAATCAGCCCCAGCATTTT.

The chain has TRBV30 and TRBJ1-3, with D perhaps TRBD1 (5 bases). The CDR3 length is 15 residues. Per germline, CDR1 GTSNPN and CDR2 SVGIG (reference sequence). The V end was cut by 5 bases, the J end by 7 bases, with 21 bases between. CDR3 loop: CAWALGGIFGNTIYF. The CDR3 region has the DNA TGTGCCTGGGCCCTGGGGGGGATATTTGGGAACACCATATATTTT.

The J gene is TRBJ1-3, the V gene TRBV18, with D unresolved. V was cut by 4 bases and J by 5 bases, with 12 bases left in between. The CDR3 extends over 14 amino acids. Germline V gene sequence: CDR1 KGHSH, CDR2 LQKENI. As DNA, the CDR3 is TGTGCCAGCTCACTGCAACAAAACCGAAACACCATATATTTT. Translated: CASSLQQNRNTIYF.

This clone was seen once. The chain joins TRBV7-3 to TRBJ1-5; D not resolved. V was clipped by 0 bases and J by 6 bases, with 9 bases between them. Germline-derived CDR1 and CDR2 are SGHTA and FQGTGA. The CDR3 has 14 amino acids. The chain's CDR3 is CASSLTGGSQPQHF. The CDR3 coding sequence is TGTGCCAGCAGCTTAACAGGCGGTAGTCAGCCCCAGCATTTT.

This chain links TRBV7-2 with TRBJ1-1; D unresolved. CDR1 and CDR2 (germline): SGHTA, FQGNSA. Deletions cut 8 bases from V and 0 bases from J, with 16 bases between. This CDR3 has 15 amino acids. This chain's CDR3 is CASRTQTEMNTEAFF. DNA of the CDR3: TGTGCCAGCCGTACCCAGACTGAGATGAACACTGAAGCTTTCTTT.

The CDR3 loop reads CASSFVGNTGELFF. The CDR3 DNA is TGTGCCAGCAGCTTTGTTGGGAACACCGGGGAGCTGTTTTTT. This chain connects TRBV7-9 to TRBJ2-2, with D unresolved. V lost 3 bases, J lost 1 base, and 6 bases lay in between. Germline lookup yields CDR1 SEHNR and CDR2 FQNEAQ (reference sequence). This CDR3 comprises 14 residues. Supplemented by reference TRBV7-9 and TRBJ2-2, the full variable domain reads DTGVSQNPRHKITKRGQNVTFRCDPISEHNRLYWYRQTLGQGPEFLTYFQNEAQLEKSRLLSDRFSAERPKGSFSTLEIQRTEQGDSAMYLCASSFVGNTGELFFGEGSRLTVL.

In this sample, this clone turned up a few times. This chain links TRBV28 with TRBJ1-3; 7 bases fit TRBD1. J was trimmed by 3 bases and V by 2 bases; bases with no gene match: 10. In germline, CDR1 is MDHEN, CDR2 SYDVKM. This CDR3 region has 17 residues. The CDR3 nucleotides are TGTGCCAGCAGTTTACTCACCCGACAGGGAGGTGGAAACACCATATATTTT. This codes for CASSLLTRQGGGNTIYF.

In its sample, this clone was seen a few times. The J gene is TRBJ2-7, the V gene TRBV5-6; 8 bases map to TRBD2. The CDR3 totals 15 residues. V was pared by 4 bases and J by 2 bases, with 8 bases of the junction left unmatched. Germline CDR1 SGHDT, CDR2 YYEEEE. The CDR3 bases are TGTGCCAGCAGCCAATTGGGTAGCGGGGCCTACGAGCAGTACTTC. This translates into CASSQLGSGAYEQYF.

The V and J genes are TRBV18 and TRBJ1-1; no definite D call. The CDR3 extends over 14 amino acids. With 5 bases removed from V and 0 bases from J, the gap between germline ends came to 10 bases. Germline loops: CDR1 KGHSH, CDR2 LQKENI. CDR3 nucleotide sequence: TGTGCCAGCTCAGCACGCCAGGTGAACACTGAAGCTTTCTTT. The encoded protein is CASSARQVNTEAFF.

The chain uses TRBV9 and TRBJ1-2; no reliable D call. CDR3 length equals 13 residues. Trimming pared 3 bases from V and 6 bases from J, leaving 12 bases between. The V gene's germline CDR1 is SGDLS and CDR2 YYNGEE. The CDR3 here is CASSEDTWDGYTF. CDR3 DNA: TGTGCCAGCAGCGAAGACACCTGGGATGGCTACACCTTC.

CDR3 DNA: TGTGCCATCAGTGGAGACGGGACTAGAGCCGAGCAGTACTTC. Translating gives CAISGDGTRAEQYF. The rearrangement joins TRBV10-3 to TRBJ2-7, with 8 bases matching TRBD2. V dropped 4 bases and J dropped 6; count of bases not matched to a gene: 8. CDR3 length equals 14 residues. CDR1 is ENHRY and CDR2 is SYGVKD in the germline V gene.

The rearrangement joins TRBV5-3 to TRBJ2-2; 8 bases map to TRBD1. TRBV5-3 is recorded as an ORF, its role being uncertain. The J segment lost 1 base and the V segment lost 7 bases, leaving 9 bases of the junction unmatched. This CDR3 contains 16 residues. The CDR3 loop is CARVKQGVRNTGELFF. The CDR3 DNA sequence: TGTGCCAGAGTCAAACAGGGGGTGCGGAACACCGGGGAGCTGTTTTTT.

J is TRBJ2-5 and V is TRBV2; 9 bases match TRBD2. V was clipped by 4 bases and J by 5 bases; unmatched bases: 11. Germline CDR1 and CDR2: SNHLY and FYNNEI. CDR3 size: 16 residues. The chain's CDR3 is CASSAVSGRLGETQYF. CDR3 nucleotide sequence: TGTGCCAGCAGTGCAGTTAGCGGGAGATTGGGGGAGACCCAGTACTTC.

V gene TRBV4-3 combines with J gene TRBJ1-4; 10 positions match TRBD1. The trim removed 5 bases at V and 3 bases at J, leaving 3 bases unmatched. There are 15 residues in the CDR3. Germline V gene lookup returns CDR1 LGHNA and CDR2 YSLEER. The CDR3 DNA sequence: TGCGCCAGCAGCGGGACAGGGGTGTCTAATGAAAAACTGTTTTTT. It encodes CASSGTGVSNEKLFF.

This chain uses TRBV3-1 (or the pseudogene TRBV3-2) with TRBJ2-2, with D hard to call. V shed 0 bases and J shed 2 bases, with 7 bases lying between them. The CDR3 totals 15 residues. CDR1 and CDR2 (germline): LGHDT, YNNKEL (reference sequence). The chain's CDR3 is CASSQDTFNTGELFF. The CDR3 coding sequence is TGTGCCAGCAGCCAAGACACTTTCAACACCGGGGAGCTGTTTTTT.

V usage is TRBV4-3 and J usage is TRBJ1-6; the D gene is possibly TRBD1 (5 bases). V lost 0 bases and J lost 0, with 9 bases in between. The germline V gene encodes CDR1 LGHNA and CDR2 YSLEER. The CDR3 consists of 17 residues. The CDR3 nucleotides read TGCGCCAGCAGCCAAGATCCAGGGAGCTCCTATAATTCACCCCTCCACTTT. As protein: CASSQDPGSSYNSPLHF.

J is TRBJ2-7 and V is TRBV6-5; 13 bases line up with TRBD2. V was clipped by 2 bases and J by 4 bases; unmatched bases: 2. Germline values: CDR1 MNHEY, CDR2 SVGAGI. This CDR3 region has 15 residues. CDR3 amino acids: CASSYGTSGTYEQYF. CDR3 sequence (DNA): TGTGCCAGCAGTTACGGGACTAGCGGGACTTACGAGCAGTACTTC.

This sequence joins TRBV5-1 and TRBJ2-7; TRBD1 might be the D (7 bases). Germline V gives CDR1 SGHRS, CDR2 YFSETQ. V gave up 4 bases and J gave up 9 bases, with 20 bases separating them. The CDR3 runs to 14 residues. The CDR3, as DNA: TGCGCCAGCAGCGCCGGCGGGACAGCTACGATGCAGTACTTC. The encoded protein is CASSAGGTATMQYF.

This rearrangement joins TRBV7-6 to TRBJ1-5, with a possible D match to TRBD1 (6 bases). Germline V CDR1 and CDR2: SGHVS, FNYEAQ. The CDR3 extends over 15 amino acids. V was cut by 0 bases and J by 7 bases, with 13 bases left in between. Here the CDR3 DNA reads TGTGCCAGCAGCTTAGCGTCAGGGGATTGGCAGCCCCAGCATTTT. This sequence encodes CASSLASGDWQPQHF.

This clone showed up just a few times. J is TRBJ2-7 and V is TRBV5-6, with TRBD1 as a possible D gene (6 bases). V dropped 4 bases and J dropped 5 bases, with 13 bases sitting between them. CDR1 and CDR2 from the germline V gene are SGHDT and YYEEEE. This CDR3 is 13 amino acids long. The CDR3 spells CASSPGQLHEQYF. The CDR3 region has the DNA TGTGCCAGCAGCCCCGGACAGCTCCACGAGCAGTACTTC. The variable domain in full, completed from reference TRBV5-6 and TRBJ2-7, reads DAGVTQSPTHLIKTRGQQVTLRCSPKSGHDTVSWYQQALGQGPQFIFQYYEEEERQRGNFPDRFSGHQFPNYSSELNVNALLLGDSALYLCASSPGQLHEQYFGPGTRLTVT.

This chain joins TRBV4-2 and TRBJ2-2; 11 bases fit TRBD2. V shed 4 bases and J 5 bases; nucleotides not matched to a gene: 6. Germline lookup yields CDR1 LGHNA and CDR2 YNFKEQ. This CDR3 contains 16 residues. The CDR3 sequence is CASSLNSGGVTGELFF. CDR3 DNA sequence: TGTGCCAGCAGCCTAAATAGCGGGGGGGTAACCGGGGAGCTGTTTTTT.

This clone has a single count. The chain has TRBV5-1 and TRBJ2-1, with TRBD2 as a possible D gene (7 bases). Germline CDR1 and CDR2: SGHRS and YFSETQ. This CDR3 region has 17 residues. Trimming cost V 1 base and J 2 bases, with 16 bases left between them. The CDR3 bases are TGCGCCAGCAGCTTGCTGGGGGCGGGAGCTACCTACAATGAGCAGTTCTTC. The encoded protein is CASSLLGAGATYNEQFF.

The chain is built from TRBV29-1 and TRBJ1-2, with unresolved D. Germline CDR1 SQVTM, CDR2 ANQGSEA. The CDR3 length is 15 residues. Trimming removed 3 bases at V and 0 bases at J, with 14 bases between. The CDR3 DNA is TGCAGCGTTGACCTTTCCGAGGGTTCTAACTATGGCTACACCTTC. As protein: CSVDLSEGSNYGYTF.

The CDR3 DNA reads TGCAGCCGCAAGCGGATAGCGGGTTATAACACCGGGGAGCTGTTTTTT. It codes for CSRKRIAGYNTGELFF. The chain links TRBV29-1 to TRBJ2-2; TRBD2 aligns across 7 bases. The CDR3 covers 16 residues. Trimming took 8 bases from V and 2 from J; bases not matched to a gene: 14. CDR1 and CDR2 (germline): SQVTM, ANQGSEA.

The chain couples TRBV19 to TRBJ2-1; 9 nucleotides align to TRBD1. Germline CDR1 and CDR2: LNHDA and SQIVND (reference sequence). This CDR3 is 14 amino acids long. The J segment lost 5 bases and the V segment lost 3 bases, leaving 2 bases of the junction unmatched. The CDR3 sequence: CASSMGTGNNEQFF. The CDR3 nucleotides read TGTGCCAGTAGTATGGGGACAGGGAACAATGAGCAGTTCTTC.

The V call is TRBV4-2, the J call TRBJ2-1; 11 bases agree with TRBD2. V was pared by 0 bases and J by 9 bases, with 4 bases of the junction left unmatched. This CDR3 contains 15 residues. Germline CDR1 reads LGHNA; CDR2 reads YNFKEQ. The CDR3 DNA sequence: TGTGCCAGCAGCCAAGATGGGCTAGCGGGAGGTGAGCAGTTCTTC. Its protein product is CASSQDGLAGGEQFF.

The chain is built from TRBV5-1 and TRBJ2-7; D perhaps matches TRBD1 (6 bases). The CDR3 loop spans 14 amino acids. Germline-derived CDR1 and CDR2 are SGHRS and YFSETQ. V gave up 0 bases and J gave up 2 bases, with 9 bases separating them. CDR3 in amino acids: CASSLDRAPYEQYF. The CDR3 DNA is TGCGCCAGCAGCTTGGACAGGGCTCCCTACGAGCAGTACTTC.

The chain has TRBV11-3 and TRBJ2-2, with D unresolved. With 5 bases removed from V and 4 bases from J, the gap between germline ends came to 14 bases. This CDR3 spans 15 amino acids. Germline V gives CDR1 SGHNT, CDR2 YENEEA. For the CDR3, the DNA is TGTGCCAGCAGCGGACGACGGAAAGGCACCGGGGAGCTGTTTTTT. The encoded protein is CASSGRRKGTGELFF.